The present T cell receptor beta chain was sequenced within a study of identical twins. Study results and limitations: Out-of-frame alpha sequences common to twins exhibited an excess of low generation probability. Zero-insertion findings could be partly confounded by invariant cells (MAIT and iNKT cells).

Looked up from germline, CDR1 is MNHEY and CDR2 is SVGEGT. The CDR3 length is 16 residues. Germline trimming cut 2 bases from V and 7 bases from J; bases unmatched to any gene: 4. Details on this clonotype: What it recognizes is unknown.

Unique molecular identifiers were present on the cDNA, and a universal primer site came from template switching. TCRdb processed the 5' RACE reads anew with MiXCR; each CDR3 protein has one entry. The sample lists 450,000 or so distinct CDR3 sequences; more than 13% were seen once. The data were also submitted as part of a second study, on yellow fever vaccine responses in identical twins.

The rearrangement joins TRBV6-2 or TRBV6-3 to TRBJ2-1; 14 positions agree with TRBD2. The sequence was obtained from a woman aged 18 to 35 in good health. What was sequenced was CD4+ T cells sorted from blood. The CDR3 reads CASSYPRTSGGNEQFF. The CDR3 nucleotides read TGTGCCAGCAGTTACCCCAGGACTAGCGGGGGGAATGAGCAGTTCTTC.